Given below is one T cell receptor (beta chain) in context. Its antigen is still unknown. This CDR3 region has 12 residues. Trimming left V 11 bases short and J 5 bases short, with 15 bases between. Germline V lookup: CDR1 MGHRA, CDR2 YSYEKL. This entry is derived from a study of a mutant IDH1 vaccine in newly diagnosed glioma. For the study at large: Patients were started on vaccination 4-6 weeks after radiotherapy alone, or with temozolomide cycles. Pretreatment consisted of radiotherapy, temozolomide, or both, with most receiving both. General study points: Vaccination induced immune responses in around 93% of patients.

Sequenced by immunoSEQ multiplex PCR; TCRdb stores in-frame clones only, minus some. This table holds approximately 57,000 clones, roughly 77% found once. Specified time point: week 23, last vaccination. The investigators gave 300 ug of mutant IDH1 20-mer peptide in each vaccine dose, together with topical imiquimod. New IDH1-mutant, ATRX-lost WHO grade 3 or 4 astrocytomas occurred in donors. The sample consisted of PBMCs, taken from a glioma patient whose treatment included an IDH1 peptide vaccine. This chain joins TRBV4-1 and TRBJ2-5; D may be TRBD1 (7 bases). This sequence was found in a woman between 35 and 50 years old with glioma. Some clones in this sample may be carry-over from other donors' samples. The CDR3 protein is CASRGAGETQYF. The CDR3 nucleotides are TGCGCCTCCAGGGGGGCCGGGGAGACCCAGTACTTC.